This TCR beta chain originates from a study of cytomegalovirus exposure and HLA in healthy donors listed by TCRdb under 2017. Broadly, across the study: According to a later analysis, one platform produced both the 120 validation repertoires and the roughly 640 repertoires of the first cohort. The study was designed to test whether signatures of past pathogen exposure could be identified by cataloging public T cell receptors. Besides the first cohort of hundreds of subjects, a separate validation cohort made up of 120 different subjects was used. High-throughput TCR immunosequencing, statistical association of individual TCRs with disease status, and machine learning were combined to predict cytomegalovirus infection status. The study at large found these results: A later analysis found that TCRs clustered in the first cohort also tended to co-occur in the 120 or so validation repertoires, with 94% of cluster scores above 0. While some public TCRs were present in many individuals, most TCR sequences turned up only very rarely across donors. According to the authors, the approach could potentially be generalized to other disease states and immunological phenotypes. The study gave a list of 150 to 200 TCR beta chains associated with cytomegalovirus. A few of the identified cytomegalovirus-associated TCR beta chains were confirmed in vitro to be specific for cytomegalovirus antigens. A later analysis lacked HLA typing for the validation cohort, so it scored co-occurrence in that cohort across all 110 or so repertoires. The classifier was reported to diagnose cytomegalovirus status with high specificity and sensitivity in both the original cohort and the validation cohort.

The CDR3 holds 14 amino acids from the cysteine to the phenylalanine. The only DNA kept is the CDR3, 42 bases in frame from the first base. V is shortened by 4 bases, J by 4 bases, and the region joining them spans 12 bases. From a lookup of the germline V gene, CDR1 and CDR2 are SGDLS and YYNGEE. Separate from the roughly 660-subject first cohort, the validation cohort of some 130 subjects was the group to which the donors belonged. Receptor amplification or capture employed the immunoSEQ multiplex PCR assay. The original methods were these. To diagnose cytomegalovirus status from the catalog of TCR beta chain sequences, a statistical classification framework was built. Held by TCRdb, this immuneACCESS table contains in-frame sequences only and omits some clones. Under half of the omission traces to an unresolved V gene where checked; the cause of the rest is unknown. D and trimming were read from the DNA, whereas the V and J calls and clone size are those reported in that table. The sample table holds 47,000 or so clones, of which about 90% were seen once. Of the sample, under 1.5% falls within the top ten clones.

On this clone: Which antigen it targets is not known. One base away there is no much larger clone; base qualities are not given.

The specimen sequenced was PBMCs. This sequence was found in a man aged 18 to 30 in good health and CMV-seronegative. The rearrangement joined TRBV9 to TRBJ1-3; TRBD1 might be the D gene, on 5 matching bases. The CDR3 in this case is CASSPDSAGNTIYF. The DNA sequence is TGTGCCAGCAGCCCCGACAGCGCGGGAAACACCATATATTTT.